This is a list of T cell receptor beta chains from one sample in a study of blood T cell repertoires in COVID-19. The data were produced by immunoSEQ multiplex PCR, yet TCRdb's version contains in-frame clones alone and is incomplete. The sample has 90,000 to 110,000 clones, about 87% seen once. The sample consisted of peripheral blood. These TCRs come from a woman aged 45-65 years with acute or convalescent COVID-19. CDR3s include the opening cysteine and the closing phenylalanine or tryptophan. D genes are given only for firm matches. Part of the rows lack a size; the others show once, few, many or a class for expanded clones.

CDR3,DNA,V,length,size,D,J
CASSKRDRQTYNEQFF,TGTGCCAGCAGTAAGAGGGACAGGCAAACTTACAATGAGCAGTTCTTC,TRBV27,16,.,TRBD1,TRBJ2-1
CASSQSGTEETQYF,TGCGCCAGCAGCCAATCCGGGACAGAAGAGACCCAGTACTTC,TRBV5-1,14,.,TRBD1,TRBJ2-5
CASRRDRGIGGYTF,TGTGCCAGCAGACGGGACAGAGGGATAGGTGGCTACACCTTC,TRBV7-6,14,.,TRBD1,TRBJ1-2
CASRIRWANTGELFF,TGTGCCAGCCGAATCAGGTGGGCGAACACCGGGGAGCTGTTTTTT,TRBV28,15,.,.,TRBJ2-2
CASSLKRVQGETQYF,TGTGCCAGCAGCTTAAAACGGGTTCAGGGGGAGACCCAGTACTTC,TRBV7-2,15,.,.,TRBJ2-5
CASSERVGTGKGYTF,TGTGCCAGCAGTGAAAGGGTTGGGACAGGGAAGGGCTACACCTTC,TRBV2,15,.,TRBD1,TRBJ1-2
CASSQDRGRGQPQHF,TGTGCCAGCAGCCAAGACAGGGGGCGAGGGCAGCCCCAGCATTTT,TRBV6-5,15,.,TRBD1,TRBJ1-5
CASSSTGTAFF,TGCGCCAGCAGCTCGACAGGGACGGCTTTCTTT,TRBV5-1,11,.,TRBD1,TRBJ1-1
CASSSTPGQGGTPLHF,TGTGCCAGCAGCTCGACTCCGGGACAGGGAGGGACACCCCTCCACTTT,TRBV7-6,16,.,TRBD1,TRBJ1-6
CASGTQGNQPQHF,TGCGCCAGCGGAACACAGGGGAATCAGCCCCAGCATTTT,TRBV10-2,13,.,TRBD1,TRBJ1-5
CASSKTGVWYYGYTF,TGTGCCAGTAGTAAGACAGGGGTTTGGTACTATGGCTACACCTTC,TRBV19,15,few,TRBD1,TRBJ1-2
CASSEAPGSNNEQFF,TGTGCCAGCAGTGAAGCCCCGGGAAGTAATAATGAGCAGTTCTTC,TRBV2,15,.,.,TRBJ2-1
CASSLGFRGTGELFF,TGTGCCAGCAGCTTAGGATTTAGGGGCACCGGGGAGCTGTTTTTT,TRBV7-6,15,few,.,TRBJ2-2
CASSLEGLGQGNDEQFF,TGCGCCAGCAGCTTGGAAGGATTGGGACAGGGGAATGACGAGCAGTTCTTC,TRBV5-1,17,few,TRBD1,TRBJ2-1
CASSASSYRGEQYF,TGCGCCAGCAGTGCCTCCTCCTACAGGGGCGAGCAGTACTTC,TRBV10-2,14,.,TRBD1,TRBJ2-7
CVSSSPDSLGTEAFF,TGTGTCAGCTCATCTCCCGACAGTTTGGGTACTGAAGCTTTCTTT,TRBV18,15,.,.,TRBJ1-1
CASRLGPRGEDGYTF,TGTGCAAGTCGCCTTGGCCCCCGGGGAGAAGATGGCTACACCTTC,TRBV12-2,15,.,.,TRBJ1-2
CAWSNLRTSGGHGETQYF,TGTGCCTGGAGTAATCTTCGGACTAGCGGGGGCCACGGGGAGACCCAGTACTTC,TRBV30,18,many,TRBD2,TRBJ2-5
CASSLGAQLNTEAFF,TGCGCCAGCAGCTTGGGGGCCCAGTTGAACACTGAAGCTTTCTTT,TRBV5-1,15,once,.,TRBJ1-1
CASGVQGSGNTIYF,TGCGCCAGCGGGGTACAGGGCTCTGGAAACACCATATATTTT,TRBV10-2,14,.,.,TRBJ1-3
CASSLMGQTYNEQFF,TGTGCCAGCAGCTTAATGGGACAGACCTACAATGAGCAGTTCTTC,TRBV7-3,15,.,TRBD1,TRBJ2-1
CASSLSRTSINYGYTF,TGTGCCAGCAGTTTATCGAGGACAAGTATTAACTATGGCTACACCTTC,TRBV27,16,.,.,TRBJ1-2
CASSLFSPAEAFF,TGCGCCAGCAGCTTGTTTTCCCCAGCTGAAGCTTTCTTT,TRBV5-1,13,.,.,TRBJ1-1
CASSPDRGFGEQFF,TGTGCCAGTAGTCCGGACAGGGGGTTCGGTGAGCAGTTCTTC,TRBV19,14,.,TRBD1,TRBJ2-1
CASSAGGGGVTQYF,TGTGCCAGCAGCGCTGGCGGGGGCGGTGTGACCCAGTACTTC,TRBV7-3,14,.,.,TRBJ2-5
CATSTGPYEQYF,TGTGCCACTTCGACAGGGCCCTACGAGCAGTACTTC,TRBV6-5,12,.,TRBD1,TRBJ2-7
CASSLGLAGAGDTQYF,TGTGCCAGCTCACTAGGACTAGCGGGGGCTGGGGATACGCAGTATTTT,TRBV18,16,.,TRBD2,TRBJ2-3
CASSKRGLGNEKLFF,TGTGCCAGTAGTAAAAGAGGGCTGGGGAATGAAAAACTGTTTTTT,TRBV19,15,.,.,TRBJ1-4
CASSPSMSYNEQFF,TGTGCCAGCAGCCCGTCGATGAGCTACAATGAGCAGTTCTTC,TRBV11-1,14,.,.,TRBJ2-1
CASSQGPNGGTFF,TGTGCCAGCAGCCAGGGCCCAAACGGGGGAACTTTCTTT,TRBV5-4,13,.,.,TRBJ1-1
CASSIRGTGELFF,TGTGCCAGTAGTATTAGGGGAACCGGGGAGCTGTTTTTT,TRBV19,13,.,.,TRBJ2-2
CASSEATSARETQYF,TGTGCCAGCAGTGAAGCTACTAGCGCGAGGGAGACCCAGTACTTC,TRBV2,15,few,TRBD2,TRBJ2-5
CASRTGLNTEAFF,TGTGCCAGCCGGACAGGACTGAACACTGAAGCTTTCTTT,TRBV2,13,.,TRBD1,TRBJ1-1
CASSKLSTLAGANNEQFF,TGTGCCAGCAGCAAACTGAGTACACTAGCGGGGGCGAACAATGAGCAGTTCTTC,TRBV21-1,18,.,.,TRBJ2-1
CASSLRARGNTIYF,TGTGCCAGCAGCCTCAGGGCCCGGGGAAACACCATATATTTT,TRBV6-5,14,.,.,TRBJ1-3
CATSSDGGRRATNEKLFF,TGTGCCACCAGCAGTGATGGGGGCCGCCGGGCAACTAATGAAAAACTGTTTTTT,TRBV15,18,.,.,TRBJ1-4
CASSWGQGDGYEQYF,TGTGCCAGCAGCTGGGGACAGGGAGACGGGTACGAGCAGTACTTC,TRBV7-2,15,.,TRBD1,TRBJ2-7
CASSLLAGGQNIQYF,TGCGCCAGCAGCTTACTAGCGGGGGGCCAAAACATTCAGTACTTC,TRBV5-1,15,.,TRBD2,TRBJ2-4
CASSLGPRGTEAFF,TGCGCCAGCAGCTTGGGTCCCCGAGGCACTGAAGCTTTCTTT,TRBV5-1,14,.,.,TRBJ1-1
CASSSEGKNTEAFF,TGTGCCAGCAGTTCGGAGGGGAAGAACACTGAAGCTTTCTTT,TRBV28,14,.,.,TRBJ1-1
CASSWGQGKDSPLHF,TGCGCCAGCAGCTGGGGACAGGGGAAGGATTCACCCCTCCACTTT,TRBV5-1,15,.,TRBD1,TRBJ1-6
CASRRGAGGNQPQHF,TGTGCCAGCAGGCGAGGGGCAGGGGGCAATCAGCCCCAGCATTTT,TRBV7-2,15,.,.,TRBJ1-5
CASSLDSLAGLNEQFF,TGTGCCAGCAGCTTGGATTCTCTAGCGGGGTTAAATGAGCAGTTCTTC,TRBV7-3,16,.,TRBD2,TRBJ2-1
CASSPTVMYGYTF,TGTGCCAGTAGTCCGACAGTGATGTATGGCTACACCTTC,TRBV19,13,.,.,TRBJ1-2
CASSAGQGQPQHF,TGTGCCAGCAGCGCGGGACAGGGGCAGCCCCAGCATTTT,TRBV5-4,13,.,TRBD1,TRBJ1-5
CASRPVTGGTEAFF,TGTGCCAGCAGACCCGTCACGGGGGGCACTGAAGCTTTCTTT,TRBV5-4,14,.,.,TRBJ1-1
CAWEARGGTGELFF,TGTGCCTGGGAGGCTCGGGGTGGGACCGGGGAGCTGTTTTTT,TRBV30,14,.,.,TRBJ2-2
CASSLASGSPRETQYF,TGCGCCAGCAGCTTGGCAAGCGGGAGCCCCCGTGAGACCCAGTACTTC,TRBV5-1,16,.,TRBD2,TRBJ2-5
CASSPQAINYGYTF,TGCGCCAGCAGCCCACAGGCGATTAACTATGGCTACACCTTC,TRBV5-1,14,few,.,TRBJ1-2
CASSPGHPPGSYGYTF,TGCGCCAGCAGCCCGGGACATCCCCCGGGGAGCTATGGCTACACCTTC,TRBV5-1,16,.,.,TRBJ1-2
CASSHEWTSGDEQYF,TGCGCCAGCAGCCACGAGTGGACTAGCGGGGACGAGCAGTACTTC,TRBV4-1,15,.,TRBD2,TRBJ2-7
CASSPSAGGSPYEQYF,TGCGCCAGCAGCCCCTCGGCCGGGGGGAGCCCCTACGAGCAGTACTTC,TRBV5-1,16,.,TRBD2,TRBJ2-7